The clone carrying this T cell receptor beta chain showed up just a few times. These data come from a study of cytomegalovirus exposure and HLA in healthy donors. V lost 7 bases and J 0 bases, leaving 5 bases between the germline ends. The CDR3 is 11 residues long. Germline-derived CDR1 and CDR2 are SQVTM and ANQGSEA. PCR involved 60 Vbeta and 13 Jbeta primers. The data were produced by immunoSEQ multiplex PCR, yet TCRdb's version contains in-frame clones alone and is incomplete. The data show approximately 220,000 clones, about 70% seen once. This TCR derives from a woman in her 30s in good health and CMV-seronegative. The sequenced material came from PBMCs. The chain carries TRBV29-1 and TRBJ2-3, with a tentative D call TRBD2 (5 bases). For the CDR3, the DNA is TGCAGCGGGACTAGCACAGATACGCAGTATTTT. Its translation: CSGTSTDTQYF.